Following are 25 T cell receptor beta chains from one sample sequenced in a study. MiXCR, applied by TCRdb to the 5' RACE reads, yields one record per CDR3 protein. The data show roughly 52,000 distinct CDR3 sequences, roughly 17% seen once. The sample taken for sequencing was naive CD4+ T cells sorted from blood. Subset here: naive CD4+ T cells, CD4+CD45RA+CD25-. Source of these receptors: a female donor with breast cancer.

In regard to this clonotype: A much larger clonotype is one base distant, so this may be a read error. This chain connects TRBV20-1 to TRBJ2-7; maybe TRBD1 (6 bases). Germline CDR1 is DFQATT and CDR2 is SNEGSKA (reference sequence). There are 13 residues in the CDR3. CDR3 coding DNA: TGCAGGGCTAGAGACAGGTCATCCTACGAGCAGTACTTC. It yields the protein CRARDRSSYEQYF.

This clonotype was counted only a few times. The chain carries TRBV20-1 and TRBJ2-7; 7 bases fit TRBD1. V shed 6 bases, J shed 2 bases, and the junction held 7 bases outside the gene matches. The CDR3 has 13 residues. CDR1 and CDR2 from the germline V gene are DFQATT and SNEGSKA (reference sequence). In nucleotides, the CDR3 is TGCAGTGCCCTCAGGGGGTCCGCCTACGAGCAGTACTTC. This gives the protein CSALRGSAYEQYF.

This clonotype was recorded a few times. J is TRBJ2-5 and V is TRBV5-1; D might be TRBD1 (6 bases). Germline values: CDR1 SGHRS, CDR2 YFSETQ. The CDR3 extends over 16 amino acids. Trimming removed 5 bases at V and 2 bases at J, with 19 bases between. The CDR3 region is CASRRSGTSNQETQYF. In nucleotides, the CDR3 is TGCGCCAGCAGACGATCCGGGACAAGCAATCAAGAGACCCAGTACTTC.

In this sample, this clonotype turned up many times. The chain carries TRBV5-4 and TRBJ2-1; no clear D. This CDR3 spans 12 amino acids. Germline V gives CDR1 SGHNT, CDR2 YYREEE (reference sequence). Between the trimmed V and J ends, which lost 4 bases and 7 bases, there was a span of 9 bases. For the CDR3, the DNA is TGTGCCAGCAGCCGACTGGGGAATGAGCAGTTCTTC. This encodes CASSRLGNEQFF.

Notes on this clonotype: The CDR3 carries no conserved terminal phenylalanine or tryptophan, so it likely arises from a read error. The DNA is left out, because the CDR3 cannot be placed on it with certainty; the CDR3 is given as TCRdb lists it. The chain employs TRBV4-1 and TRBJ1-6. Germline V gives CDR1 MGHRA, CDR2 YSYEKL. The CDR3 length equals 12 residues, ends included. CDR3 residues: CASSQDRVPIHV.

This sequence joins TRBV19 and TRBJ2-2; 7 bases map to TRBD2. Germline CDR1 reads LNHDA; CDR2 reads SQIVND (reference sequence). V shed 6 bases, J shed 1 base, and the junction held 17 bases outside the gene matches. This CDR3 contains 19 residues. For the CDR3, the DNA is TGTGCCAGTAGCCTACGCCGGGACTATTCGACATTGAACACCGGGGAGCTGTTTTTT. Its translation is CASSLRRDYSTLNTGELFF.

V and J are TRBV30 and TRBJ1-5; maybe TRBD1 (5 bases). Trimming took 8 bases from V and 3 from J, leaving 14 bases between them. This CDR3 contains 13 residues. Germline V gene sequence: CDR1 GTSNPN, CDR2 SVGIG (reference sequence). CDR3: CALAGGPNQPQHF. Here the CDR3 DNA reads TGTGCCCTGGCGGGGGGACCCAATCAGCCCCAGCATTTT.

Details on this clonotype: A much larger clone sits a single nucleotide away, making a read error possible. The V call is TRBV20-1, the J call TRBJ2-3; 12 bases agree with TRBD2. V lost 6 bases to trimming and J lost 3 bases; unmatched junction nucleotides: 4. CDR3 size: 14 residues. Per germline, CDR1 DFQATT and CDR2 SNEGSKA (reference sequence). The CDR3: CSALTSGRTDTQYF. The CDR3 coding sequence is TGCAGTGCCTTGACTAGCGGGAGAACAGATACGCAGTATTTT.

This clonotype was seen only a few times. The CDR3 loop is CASSWTSGTDTQYF. In DNA, the CDR3 is TGCGCCAGCAGCTGGACTAGCGGCACAGATACGCAGTATTTT. The gene calls are TRBV5-1 and TRBJ2-3; 9 bases agree with TRBD2. Germline CDR1 is SGHRS and CDR2 is YFSETQ. The CDR3 has 14 residues. Trimming at V came to 3 bases and at J to 1 base, leaving 0 bases not matched to a gene.

Only a few counts were recorded for this clonotype. The DNA for the CDR3 is TGCAGTGCTAGACCCGGGACAGGGTCCGGGGAGCTGTTTTTT. Translated: CSARPGTGSGELFF. The chain links TRBV20-1 to TRBJ2-2; 9 bases line up with TRBD1. Germline V lookup: CDR1 DFQATT, CDR2 SNEGSKA (reference sequence). V shed 2 bases and J 6 bases; nucleotides not matched to a gene: 4. CDR3 length equals 14 residues.

This clonotype has a count of ten or more. The chain links TRBV7-9 to TRBJ2-3, with D perhaps given as TRBD1 or TRBD2 (5 bases each). Trimming removed 4 bases at V and 9 bases at J, with 20 bases between. From germline, CDR1 is SEHNR and CDR2 FQNEAQ (reference sequence). The CDR3 runs 15 residues. CDR3 residues: CASSSASGAQRTQYF. The CDR3 DNA follows: TGTGCCAGCAGCTCCGCCTCCGGGGCCCAACGCACGCAGTATTTT.

This clonotype occurred a few times. The chain links TRBV5-1 to TRBJ2-5, with D unclear. The CDR3 covers 14 residues. The V end lost 4 bases, the J end lost 5 bases, and 15 bases lay between the germline ends. Germline V gene sequence: CDR1 SGHRS, CDR2 YFSETQ. CDR3 loop: CASSPAQLRETQYF. The CDR3 coding sequence is TGCGCCAGCAGCCCGGCCCAATTGAGGGAGACCCAGTACTTC.

About this clonotype itself: A read error may be the cause here, since a much bigger clone is one base away. This sequence joins TRBV18 and TRBJ2-5, with D possibly being TRBD2 (5 bases). Germline V gene lookup returns CDR1 KGHSH and CDR2 LQKENI. Trimming took off 1 base at V and 7 bases at J, with 10 bases between the two ends. This CDR3 is 13 amino acids long. The DNA of the CDR3 is TGTGCCAGCTCACCACGAGGGTCCGGGACCCAGTACTTC. Encoded protein: CASSPRGSGTQYF.

This clonotype has ten or more counts. This chain joins TRBV6-5 and TRBJ2-1, with 7 bases identical to TRBD1. Unmatched junction bases numbered 10, after V lost 1 base and J lost 7 bases. Per the germline V gene, CDR1 is MNHEY and CDR2 is SVGAGI. The CDR3 is 16 amino acids. CDR3 residues: CASSYLGRGSSNEQFF. In DNA, the CDR3 is TGTGCCAGCAGTTACTTGGGCAGGGGGTCCTCGAATGAGCAGTTCTTC.

J is TRBJ2-3 and V is TRBV3-1; 9 bases align to TRBD2. Per germline, CDR1 LGHDT and CDR2 YNNKEL (reference sequence). V lost 0 bases and J lost 2; bases outside the gene matches: 15. This CDR3 spans 20 amino acids. CDR3 in DNA: TGTGCCAGCAGCCAAGACGGATCCCGGCGGAGCGGGAGGTTCACAGATACGCAGTATTTT. It yields the protein CASSQDGSRRSGRFTDTQYF.

The chain recombines TRBV7-9 with TRBJ2-1, with TRBD2 identical over 7 bases. Germline V gene lookup returns CDR1 SEHNR and CDR2 FQNEAQ (reference sequence). This CDR3 is 14 amino acids long. Unmatched junction bases numbered 13, after V lost 7 bases and J lost 10 bases. For the CDR3, the DNA is TGTGCCAGCACCTGGGCGGGAGACGCTAAGGAGCAGTTCTTC. Residues: CASTWAGDAKEQFF. The full variable domain, rest sourced from reference TRBV7-9 and TRBJ2-1, is DTGVSQNPRHKITKRGQNVTFRCDPISEHNRLYWYRQTLGQGPEFLTYFQNEAQLEKSRLLSDRFSAERPKGSFSTLEIQRTEQGDSAMYLCASTWAGDAKEQFFGPGTRLTVL.

Only a few counts were recorded for this clonotype. The chain recombines TRBV3-1 with TRBJ1-4, with 7 bases fitting TRBD1. V lost 4 bases to trimming and J lost 1 base; unmatched junction nucleotides: 3. There are 15 residues in the CDR3. In germline, CDR1 is LGHDT, CDR2 YNNKEL (reference sequence). This chain's CDR3 is CASSRRGQTNEKLFF. The CDR3 DNA reads TGTGCCAGCAGCCGGAGGGGGCAAACTAATGAAAAACTGTTTTTT.

In this sample, this clonotype turned up a few times. V is TRBV24-1 and J is TRBJ2-1, with 11 bases that match TRBD1. Per the germline V gene, CDR1 is KGHDR and CDR2 is SFDVKD. Trimming at V came to 2 bases and at J to 9 bases, leaving 8 bases not matched to a gene. The CDR3 loop spans 16 amino acids. The CDR3 region has the DNA TGTGCCACCAGTGATTCTGGACAGGGGGCAGTCGGTGAGCAGTTCTTC. It encodes CATSDSGQGAVGEQFF.

This chain connects TRBV9 to TRBJ2-2, with 8 bases that match TRBD2. V shed 0 bases, J shed 2 bases, and the junction held 3 bases outside the gene matches. The CDR3 contains 16 residues. The germline V gene has CDR1 SGDLS and CDR2 YYNGEE. In nucleotides, the CDR3 is TGTGCCAGCAGCGTAGCGACTAGCGTAAACACCGGGGAGCTGTTTTTT. Translating it yields CASSVATSVNTGELFF.

This clonotype has a handful of counts. This chain joins TRBV4-1 and TRBJ1-4, with 7 bases matching TRBD1. The V gene's germline CDR1 is MGHRA and CDR2 YSYEKL. The trim removed 3 bases at V and 3 bases at J, leaving 4 bases unmatched. CDR3 length: 15 residues. This CDR3 is CASSQPGQPNEKLFF. As DNA, the CDR3 is TGCGCCAGCAGCCAGCCGGGACAGCCTAATGAAAAACTGTTTTTT.

As to this clonotype: This clone may be a read error of a much larger clone one base away. The chain carries TRBV5-1 and TRBJ2-7, with D perhaps TRBD2 (6 bases). The germline gives CDR1 SGHRS, CDR2 YFSETQ. Trimming removed 4 bases from V and 5 bases from J, with 16 bases in between. The CDR3 is made up of 14 amino acids. The CDR3: CASSADTGVHEQYF. The CDR3 DNA sequence: TGCGCCAGCAGCGCCGACACGGGAGTACACGAGCAGTACTTC. Full variable domain (missing parts from reference TRBV5-1 and TRBJ2-7): KAGVTQTPRYLIKTRGQQVTLSCSPISGHRSVSWYQQTPGQGLQFLFEYFSETQRNKGNFPGRFSGRQFSNSRSEMNVSTLELGDSALYLCASSADTGVHEQYFGPGTRLTVT.

This chain links TRBV20-1 with TRBJ2-7; 13 positions agree with TRBD2. After removal of 2 bases from V and 4 bases from J, the junction contained 11 bases not matched to a gene. This CDR3 is built from 17 residues. In germline, CDR1 is DFQATT, CDR2 SNEGSKA (reference sequence). CDR3 DNA sequence: TGCAGTGCTAGAAAACTAGCGGGAGGGCCCAGCCTATACGAGCAGTACTTC. It specifies CSARKLAGGPSLYEQYF.

This clonotype has only a few counts. The V call is TRBV5-5, the J call TRBJ1-2; a possible D gene is TRBD1 (6 bases). The V gene lost 1 base and the J gene lost 1 base, with 14 bases spanning the gap. The germline gives CDR1 SGHKS, CDR2 YYEKEE (reference sequence). This CDR3 has 16 amino acids. The CDR3 nucleotides are TGTGCCAGCAGCTTGTTTCCGGGGACAAATAACTATGGCTACACCTTC. This codes for CASSLFPGTNNYGYTF.

In its sample, this clonotype was seen a few times. The chain uses TRBV20-1 and TRBJ2-5; possible D gene TRBD2, 5 bases. Germline V gives CDR1 DFQATT, CDR2 SNEGSKA (reference sequence). V was trimmed by 7 bases and J by 2 bases, leaving 8 bases between them. CDR3 length: 11 amino acids. CDR3 protein: CSVRGQETQYF. CDR3 DNA: TGCAGTGTCCGGGGTCAAGAGACCCAGTACTTC.

Many counts were recorded for this clonotype. The V gene is TRBV6-5, the J gene TRBJ2-6; perhaps TRBD2 as D (6 bases). CDR3 size: 15 residues. V was trimmed by 10 bases and J by 2 bases, leaving 15 bases between them. The germline V gene has CDR1 MNHEY and CDR2 SVGAGI. DNA for the CDR3: TGTGCCACCCAATCCGGACTAACTGGGGCCAACGTCCTGACTTTC. Its translation: CATQSGLTGANVLTF.